The entry that follows covers one T cell receptor beta chain sequence. This sample was included in a study of blood T cell repertoires in COVID-19. Repertoires were generated with immunoSEQ multiplex PCR, while TCRdb's copy carries only in-frame clones and drops some. The table shows tens of thousands of clones, with around 79% occurring only once. V was trimmed by 0 bases and J by 0 bases, leaving 12 bases between them. The CDR3 totals 17 residues. In germline, CDR1 is SEHNR, CDR2 FQNEAQ (reference sequence). This sequence was found in a human donor in a cohort sampled during active COVID-19. The sequenced sample consisted of peripheral blood. The chain combines TRBV7-9 with TRBJ1-5; D remains unclear. CDR3 sequence (DNA): TGTGCCAGCAGCTTAGCGGGGTCGGGAGATAGCAATCAGCCCCAGCATTTT. Its protein is CASSLAGSGDSNQPQHF.